The rows below give T cell receptor beta chains drawn from one sample of a study of cytomegalovirus exposure and HLA in healthy donors. Method: immunoSEQ multiplex PCR; TCRdb's copy keeps in-frame clones and lacks some. Of roughly 52,000 clones in the sample, approximately 93% were seen once. The sample was PBMCs. These receptors originate from a woman under 30 in good health and CMV-seropositive. The CDR3 runs from the conserved cysteine through the conserved F or W. A D gene is named only where the DNA matches it firmly.

J | D | V | CDR3 | DNA
TRBJ1-2 | . | TRBV28 | CASQDSYPDGYTF | TGTGCCAGCCAAGACAGTTATCCCGATGGCTACACCTTC
TRBJ1-4 | TRBD1 | TRBV7-2 | CASSLAAGGREKLFF | TGTGCCAGCAGCTTAGCGGCAGGGGGAAGGGAAAAACTGTTTTTT
TRBJ1-2 | . | TRBV11-2 | CASSPRPALAGYTF | TGTGCCAGCAGCCCACGGCCAGCCTTAGCTGGCTACACCTTC
TRBJ1-5 | . | TRBV5-1 | CASSSERGGQPQHF | TGCGCCAGCAGCTCCGAGAGGGGAGGGCAGCCCCAGCATTTT
TRBJ2-5 | TRBD2 | TRBV2 | CATVAGEKETQYF | TGTGCCACCGTAGCGGGGGAGAAAGAGACCCAGTACTTC
TRBJ1-5 | . | TRBV2 | CASSEQGRRNNQPQHF | TGTGCCAGCAGTGAACAGGGGCGGAGGAACAATCAGCCCCAGCATTTT
TRBJ2-3 | TRBD2 | TRBV7-2 | CASGATSGGADTQYF | TGTGCCAGCGGAGCGACTAGCGGGGGGGCAGATACGCAGTATTTT
TRBJ1-5 | . | TRBV19 | CASSLTPRGSSLTQHF | TGTGCCAGTAGCCTCACCCCCCGGGGGTCATCATTGACCCAGCATTTT
TRBJ2-7 | . | TRBV29-1 | CSVEGQGGTYEQYF | TGCAGCGTTGAAGGGCAGGGTGGCACCTACGAGCAGTACTTC
TRBJ1-2 | TRBD1 | TRBV7-2 | CASSAQGANGYTF | TGTGCCAGCAGCGCACAGGGGGCTAATGGCTACACCTTC
TRBJ2-7 | TRBD2 | TRBV7-8 | CASSRRGDRYEQYF | TGTGCCAGCAGCCGGCGGGGGGATCGCTACGAGCAGTACTTC
TRBJ1-1 | TRBD1 | TRBV7-8 | CASSWGQMNTEAFF | TGTGCCAGCAGCTGGGGACAGATGAACACTGAAGCTTTCTTT
TRBJ1-1 | . | TRBV7-2 | CASSLYAGYEAFF | TGTGCCAGCAGCTTATACGCAGGGTACGAAGCTTTCTTT
TRBJ2-1 | . | TRBV5-1 | CASERLGRGIDEQFF | TGCGCCAGCGAACGGCTGGGCAGGGGAATAGATGAGCAGTTCTTC